Presented here are 10 T cell receptor beta chains from one specimen sequenced in a study of T cell repertoires in cytomegalovirus infection. The antigens these receptors bind are not known. MiXCR, run by TCRdb on the reads, gives a single entry per CDR3 protein. The sample records roughly 570,000 distinct CDR3 sequences, about 40% being singletons. Sequenced here: cultured PBMCs, sampled from culture after CMV antigen stimulation. The source of these receptors is a human donor in good health (CMV status not recorded). Some clones in this sample may be carry-over from other donors' samples.

The chain carries TRBV20-1 and TRBJ1-2; D is unresolved. Germline V gives CDR1 DFQATT, CDR2 SNEGSKA (reference sequence). The V end lost 0 bases, the J end lost 2 bases, and 7 bases lay between the germline ends. The CDR3 is 13 amino acids. CDR3 sequence: CSAREPENYGYTF. For the CDR3, the DNA is TGCAGTGCTAGAGAGCCCGAGAACTATGGCTACACCTTC.

The chain recombines TRBV12-3 or TRBV12-4 with TRBJ2-1, with D possibly TRBD2 on 5 matching bases. V lost 3 bases and J 3 bases, leaving 15 bases between the germline ends. CDR3 length equals 16 residues. CDR3 DNA: TGTGCCAGCAGTTTCGGTGGGAGTATAGGCTACAATGAGCAGTTCTTC. Its protein product is CASSFGGSIGYNEQFF.

The sample holds a few counts of this clonotype. This chain connects TRBV4-1 to TRBJ2-1, with 7 bases identical to TRBD2. The germline V gene has CDR1 MGHRA and CDR2 YSYEKL. CDR3 size: 15 residues. V lost 0 bases, J lost 6 bases, and 5 bases stayed unmatched. CDR3 coding DNA: TGCGCCAGCAGCCAAGATCGGCCTAGCGGCAATGAGCAGTTCTTC. Protein sequence: CASSQDRPSGNEQFF.

The J gene is TRBJ2-1, the V gene TRBV28; D call uncertain. The ends were cut back, 2 bases at V and 3 bases at J, with 14 bases in the middle. Germline-derived CDR1 and CDR2 are MDHEN and SYDVKM. The CDR3 is 16 residues long. The CDR3 sequence: CASSLVGGDLYNEQFF. The CDR3 nucleotides are TGTGCCAGCAGTTTAGTCGGTGGAGATCTCTACAATGAGCAGTTCTTC.

The chain combines TRBV7-6 with TRBJ2-3; D gene uncertain. The V and J ends lost 2 bases and 1 base respectively, with 10 bases between them. CDR3 size: 15 residues. Germline V gives CDR1 SGHVS, CDR2 FNYEAQ. The CDR3 region is CASSLTATRTDTQYF. CDR3 DNA: TGTGCCAGCAGCTTAACCGCTACCCGCACAGATACGCAGTATTTT.

Many counts were recorded for this clonotype. The genes are TRBV7-2 and TRBJ2-1; D not certain. Trimming removed 1 base at V and 1 base at J, with 5 bases between. The CDR3 covers 14 residues. CDR1 SGHTA and CDR2 FQGNSA come from the germline V gene. The CDR3 DNA reads as TGTGCCAGCAGCTTAGATAAGTCCTACAATGAGCAGTTCTTC. It translates to CASSLDKSYNEQFF.

The chain recombines TRBV20-1 with TRBJ2-1; weak D call: TRBD2 (6 bases). CDR3 length: 14 amino acids. The germline CDR1 and CDR2 sequences are DFQATT and SNEGSKA (reference sequence). Trimming removed 5 bases at V and 1 base at J, with 12 bases between. The CDR3 is CSAPRRASYNEQFF. The CDR3 DNA reads as TGCAGTGCTCCAAGGAGGGCTTCCTACAATGAGCAGTTCTTC.

This chain joins TRBV12-3 or TRBV12-4 and TRBJ2-3; TRBD2 agrees at 15 bases. This CDR3 has 19 residues. Germline trimming cut 5 bases from V and 3 bases from J; bases unmatched to any gene: 12. This CDR3 reads CASSGLAGGEGVDTDTQYF. The CDR3 coding sequence is TGTGCCAGCAGTGGACTAGCGGGAGGGGAAGGGGTAGATACAGATACGCAGTATTTT.

This clonotype was seen more than once but under ten times. The chain carries TRBV12-3 or TRBV12-4 and TRBJ2-7; D ambiguous. The length of the CDR3 is 14 residues. With 2 bases removed from V and 6 bases from J, the gap between germline ends came to 14 bases. The CDR3 region has the DNA TGTGCCAGCAGTTTATTCTTTTCCACCGGCGAGCAGTACTTC. Translating it yields CASSLFFSTGEQYF.

J is TRBJ2-3 and V is TRBV7-6; TRBD2 is a possible D gene (6 bases). The CDR3 spans 16 residues. Deletions cut 6 bases from V and 8 bases from J, with 24 bases between. Looked up from germline, CDR1 is SGHVS and CDR2 is FNYEAQ. The DNA for the CDR3 is TGTGCCAGCAGACCAGCTTATGCGGGAAGAGGAAGTACGCAGTATTTT. Amino acids: CASRPAYAGRGSTQYF. The full variable domain, with the rest looked up from reference TRBV7-6 and TRBJ2-3, is GAGVSQSPRYKVTKRGQDVALRCDPISGHVSLYWYRQALGQGPEFLTYFNYEAQQDKSGLPNDRFSAERPEGSISTLTIQRTEQRDSAMYRCASRPAYAGRGSTQYFGPGTRLTVL.